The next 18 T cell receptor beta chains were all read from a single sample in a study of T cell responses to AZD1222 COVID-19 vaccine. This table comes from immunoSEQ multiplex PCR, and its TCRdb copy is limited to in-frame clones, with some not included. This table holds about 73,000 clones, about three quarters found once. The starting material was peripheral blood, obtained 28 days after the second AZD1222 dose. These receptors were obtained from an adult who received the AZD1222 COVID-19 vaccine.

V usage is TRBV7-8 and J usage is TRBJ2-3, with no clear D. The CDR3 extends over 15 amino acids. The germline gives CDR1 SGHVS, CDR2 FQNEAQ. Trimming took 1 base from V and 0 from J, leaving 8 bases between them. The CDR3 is CASSLGVQSTDTQYF. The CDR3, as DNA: TGTGCCAGCAGCTTAGGGGTGCAGAGCACAGATACGCAGTATTTT.

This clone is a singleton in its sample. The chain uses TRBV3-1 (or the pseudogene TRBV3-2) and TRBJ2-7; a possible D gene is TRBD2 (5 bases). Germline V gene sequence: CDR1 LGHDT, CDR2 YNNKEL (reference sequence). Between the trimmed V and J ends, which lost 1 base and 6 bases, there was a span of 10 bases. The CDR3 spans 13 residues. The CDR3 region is CASSQGGRGEQYF. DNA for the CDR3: TGTGCCAGCAGCCAAGGCGGTCGGGGCGAGCAGTACTTC.

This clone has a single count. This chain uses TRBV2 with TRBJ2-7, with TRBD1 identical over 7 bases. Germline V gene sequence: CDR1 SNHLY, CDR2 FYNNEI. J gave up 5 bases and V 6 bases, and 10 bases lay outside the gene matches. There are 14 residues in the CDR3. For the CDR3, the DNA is TGTGCCAGCAGACCAGGGGCAGGGGGAGACGAGCAGTACTTC. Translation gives CASRPGAGGDEQYF.

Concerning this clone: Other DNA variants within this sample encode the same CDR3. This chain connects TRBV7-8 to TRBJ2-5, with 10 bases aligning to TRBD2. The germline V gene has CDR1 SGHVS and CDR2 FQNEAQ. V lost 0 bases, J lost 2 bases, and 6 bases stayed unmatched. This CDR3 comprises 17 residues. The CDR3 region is CASSLAGLAGVQETQYF. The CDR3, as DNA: TGTGCCAGCAGCTTAGCTGGTCTAGCGGGGGTACAAGAGACCCAGTACTTC.

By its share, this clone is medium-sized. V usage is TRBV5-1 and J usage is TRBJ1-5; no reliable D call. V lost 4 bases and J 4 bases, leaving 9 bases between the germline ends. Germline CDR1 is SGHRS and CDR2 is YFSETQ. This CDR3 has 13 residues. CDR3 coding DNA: TGCGCCAGCAGCACCGACGGGAATCAGCCCCAGCATTTT. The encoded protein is CASSTDGNQPQHF.

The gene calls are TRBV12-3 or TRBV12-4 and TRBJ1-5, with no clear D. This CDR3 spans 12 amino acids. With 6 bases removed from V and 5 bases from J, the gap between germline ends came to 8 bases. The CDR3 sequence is CASRGEDQPQHF. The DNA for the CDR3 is TGTGCCAGCAGAGGAGAGGATCAGCCCCAGCATTTT.

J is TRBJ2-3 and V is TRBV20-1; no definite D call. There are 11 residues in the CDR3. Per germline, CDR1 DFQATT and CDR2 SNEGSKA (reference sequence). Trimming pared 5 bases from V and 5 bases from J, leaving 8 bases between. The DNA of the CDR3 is TGCAGTGCTCTAGATCAAGATACGCAGTATTTT. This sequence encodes CSALDQDTQYF.

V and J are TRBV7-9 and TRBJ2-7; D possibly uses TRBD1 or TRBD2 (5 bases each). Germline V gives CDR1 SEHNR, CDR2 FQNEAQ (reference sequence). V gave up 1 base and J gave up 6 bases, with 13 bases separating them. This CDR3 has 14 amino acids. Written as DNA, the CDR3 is TGTGCCAGCAGCTTAGGAGGGTGGGGCTCCGAGCAGTACTTC. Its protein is CASSLGGWGSEQYF.

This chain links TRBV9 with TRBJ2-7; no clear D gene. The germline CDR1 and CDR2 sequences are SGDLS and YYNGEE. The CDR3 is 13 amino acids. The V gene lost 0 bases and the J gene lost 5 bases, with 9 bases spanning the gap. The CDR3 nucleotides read TGTGCCAGCAGCGTAGATCAACGCCACGAGCAGTACTTC. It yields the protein CASSVDQRHEQYF.

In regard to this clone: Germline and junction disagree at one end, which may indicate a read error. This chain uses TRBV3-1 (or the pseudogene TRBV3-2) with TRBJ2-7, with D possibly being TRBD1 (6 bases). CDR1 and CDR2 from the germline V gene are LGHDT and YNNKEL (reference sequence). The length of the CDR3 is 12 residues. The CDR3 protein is CASRQVGGEQYF. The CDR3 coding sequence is TGTGCCAGCAGACAAGTAGGGGGCGAGCAGTACTTC.

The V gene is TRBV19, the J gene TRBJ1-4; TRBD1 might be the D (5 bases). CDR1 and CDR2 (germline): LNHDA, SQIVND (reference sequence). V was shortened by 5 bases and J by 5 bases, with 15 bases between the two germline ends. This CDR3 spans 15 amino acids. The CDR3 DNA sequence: TGTGCCAGTAGTTACCTCGACAGACAGAATGAAAAACTGTTTTTT. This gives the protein CASSYLDRQNEKLFF.

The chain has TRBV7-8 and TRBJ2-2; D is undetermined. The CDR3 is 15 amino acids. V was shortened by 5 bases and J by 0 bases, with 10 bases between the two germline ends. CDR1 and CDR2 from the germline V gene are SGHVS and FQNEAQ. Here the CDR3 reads CASSRRDTNTGELFF. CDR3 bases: TGTGCCAGCAGCCGCCGCGACACGAACACCGGGGAGCTGTTTTTT.

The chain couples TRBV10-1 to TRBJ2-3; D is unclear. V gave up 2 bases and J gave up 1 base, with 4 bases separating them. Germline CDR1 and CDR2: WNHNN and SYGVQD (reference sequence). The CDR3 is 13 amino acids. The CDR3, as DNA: TGCGCCAGCAGTGAGGGGGGCACAGATACGCAGTATTTT. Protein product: CASSEGGTDTQYF.

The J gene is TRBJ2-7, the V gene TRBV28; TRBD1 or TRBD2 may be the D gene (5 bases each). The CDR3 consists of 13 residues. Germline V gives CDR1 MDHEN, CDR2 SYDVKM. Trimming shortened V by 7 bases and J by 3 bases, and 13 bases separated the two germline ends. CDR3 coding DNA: TGTGCCAGCAACGAGGGACCGATCTACGAGCAGTACTTC. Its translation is CASNEGPIYEQYF.

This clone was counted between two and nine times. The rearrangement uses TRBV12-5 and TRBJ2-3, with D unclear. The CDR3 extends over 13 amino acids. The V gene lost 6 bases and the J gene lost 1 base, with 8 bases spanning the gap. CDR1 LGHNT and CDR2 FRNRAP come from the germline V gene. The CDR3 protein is CASGPPGTDTQYF. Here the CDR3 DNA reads TGTGCTAGTGGCCCCCCGGGCACAGATACGCAGTATTTT.

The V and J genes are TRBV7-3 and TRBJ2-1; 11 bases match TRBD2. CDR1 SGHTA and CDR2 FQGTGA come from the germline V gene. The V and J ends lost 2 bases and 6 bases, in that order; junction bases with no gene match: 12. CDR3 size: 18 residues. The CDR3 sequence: CASSLSPTRLAGRNEQFF. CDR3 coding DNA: TGTGCCAGCAGCTTATCTCCCACTCGACTAGCGGGACGCAATGAGCAGTTCTTC. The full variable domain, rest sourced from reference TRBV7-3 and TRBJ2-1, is GAGVSQTPSNKVTEKGKYVELRCDPISGHTALYWYRQSLGQGPEFLIYFQGTGAADDSGLPNDRFFAVRPEGSVSTLKIQRTERGDSAVYLCASSLSPTRLAGRNEQFFGPGTRLTVL.

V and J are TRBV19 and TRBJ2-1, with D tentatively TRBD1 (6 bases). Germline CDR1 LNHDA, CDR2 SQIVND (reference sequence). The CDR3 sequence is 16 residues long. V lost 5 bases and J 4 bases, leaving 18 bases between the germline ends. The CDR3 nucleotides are TGTGCCAGTAGTTATAACACAGGGAATTTTTACAATGAGCAGTTCTTC. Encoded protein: CASSYNTGNFYNEQFF.

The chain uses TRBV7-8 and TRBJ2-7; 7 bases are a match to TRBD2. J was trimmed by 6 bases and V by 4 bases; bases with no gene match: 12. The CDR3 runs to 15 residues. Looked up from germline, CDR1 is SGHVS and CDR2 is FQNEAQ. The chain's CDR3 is CASSSWTRSPLEQYF. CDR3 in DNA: TGTGCCAGCAGCTCCTGGACTAGATCCCCCCTCGAGCAGTACTTC.